The next 18 T cell receptor beta chains were all read from a single sample in a study of cytomegalovirus exposure and HLA in healthy donors. With 60 Vbeta and 13 Jbeta primers, the PCR was carried out. The protocol was immunoSEQ multiplex PCR, while the TCRdb copy is restricted to in-frame clones and leaves out a portion. The repertoire has about 160,000 clones, roughly 88% of them found once; the top ten carry 1.5% to 1.7%. The sequenced sample consisted of PBMCs. These receptors were obtained from a woman between 18 and 29 years old in good health and CMV-seronegative.

The chain has TRBV29-1 and TRBJ2-1; the D is unclear. This CDR3 region has 10 residues. The V end lost 4 bases, the J end lost 7 bases, and 5 bases lay between the germline ends. Germline assignment: CDR1 SQVTM and CDR2 ANQGSEA. CDR3 in amino acids: CSVGLNEQFF. As DNA, the CDR3 is TGCAGCGTTGGACTGAATGAGCAGTTCTTC.

For the CDR3, the DNA is TGTGCCAGCAGTTTGGAGGGTCCCGGGACAGGGGCCAATGAGCAGTTCTTC. This translates into CASSLEGPGTGANEQFF. The chain has TRBV27 and TRBJ2-1; TRBD1 matches 10 bases. There are 17 residues in the CDR3. From germline, CDR1 is MNHEY and CDR2 SMNVEV (reference sequence). The V gene end was trimmed by 3 bases and the J gene end by 6 bases; junction bases not matched to a gene: 11.

This rearrangement joins TRBV18 to TRBJ2-7, with 8 positions matching TRBD1. The CDR3 covers 15 residues. Unmatched junction bases numbered 8, after V lost 3 bases and J lost 4 bases. The germline CDR1 and CDR2 sequences are KGHSH and LQKENI. The chain's CDR3 is CASSPTDRAGYEQYF. CDR3 coding DNA: TGTGCCAGCTCACCCACGGACAGGGCAGGGTACGAGCAGTACTTC.

The chain is built from TRBV14 and TRBJ1-1, with D unresolved. CDR1 SGHDN and CDR2 FVKESK come from the germline V gene. V lost 1 base and J 1 base, leaving 4 bases between the germline ends. The CDR3 extends over 13 amino acids. The CDR3 DNA follows: TGTGCCAGCAGCCAAGGGAGGAACACTGAAGCTTTCTTT. Encoded protein: CASSQGRNTEAFF.

This sequence joins TRBV5-1 and TRBJ2-7; 7 bases align to TRBD1. V gave up 3 bases and J gave up 5 bases; unmatched junction bases: 5. Germline V CDR1 and CDR2: SGHRS, YFSETQ. This CDR3 region has 13 residues. The CDR3 spells CASSSGQSNEQYF. The CDR3 DNA reads as TGCGCCAGCAGCTCGGGACAGTCTAACGAGCAGTACTTC.

The V and J genes are TRBV7-6 and TRBJ1-2, with 12 positions matching TRBD1. The CDR3 is 16 residues long. V trimming: 1 base; J trimming: 4 bases; junction bases outside the gene matches: 4. Per germline, CDR1 SGHVS and CDR2 FNYEAQ. CDR3 residues: CASSLGGTGGTYGYTF. The DNA of the CDR3 is TGTGCCAGCAGCTTAGGCGGGACAGGGGGCACCTATGGCTACACCTTC.

The chain combines TRBV2 with TRBJ2-1; 11 nucleotides agree with TRBD2. The V gene's germline CDR1 is SNHLY and CDR2 FYNNEI. This CDR3 is built from 18 residues. V dropped 6 bases and J dropped 0; count of bases not matched to a gene: 10. CDR3 sequence: CASRRGTSGRSSYNEQFF. CDR3 in DNA: TGTGCCAGCAGGCGAGGGACTAGCGGTCGTAGCTCCTACAATGAGCAGTTCTTC.

This chain uses TRBV10-2 with TRBJ1-5; D perhaps matches TRBD1 (5 bases). The ends were cut back, 6 bases at V and 0 bases at J, with 15 bases in the middle. The germline V gene has CDR1 WSHSY and CDR2 SAAADI. CDR3 length: 16 amino acids. As DNA, the CDR3 is TGCGCCAGCAGGCAAGGGGTAGCGGATAGCAATCAGCCCCAGCATTTT. It is translated as CASRQGVADSNQPQHF.

CDR3 nucleotide sequence: TGTGCCAGTACTCTGACAGGTCCCTTTTATGGCTACACCTTC. Its translation: CASTLTGPFYGYTF. V usage is TRBV19 and J usage is TRBJ1-2, with D perhaps TRBD1 (6 bases). The CDR3 extends over 14 amino acids. The V end was cut by 7 bases, the J end by 5 bases, with 17 bases between. Per the germline V gene, CDR1 is LNHDA and CDR2 is SQIVND (reference sequence).

V and J are TRBV6-5 and TRBJ1-5; D is unresolved. V was shortened by 5 bases and J by 3 bases, with 8 bases between the two germline ends. Looked up from germline, CDR1 is MNHEY and CDR2 is SVGAGI. The CDR3 runs 13 residues. The CDR3 DNA follows: TGTGCCAGCAGTGCTCAGTTCAATCAGCCCCAGCATTTT. Its protein product is CASSAQFNQPQHF.

The CDR3 sequence: CASSMGGGRGQPQHF. For the CDR3, the DNA is TGTGCCAGTAGTATGGGCGGTGGTAGGGGTCAGCCCCAGCATTTT. The chain combines TRBV19 with TRBJ1-5; TRBD1 is a possible D gene (5 bases). Per the germline V gene, CDR1 is LNHDA and CDR2 is SQIVND (reference sequence). Trimming removed 3 bases at V and 6 bases at J, with 15 bases between. CDR3 length: 15 residues.

The rearrangement uses TRBV6-5 and TRBJ1-4; D not certain. V was trimmed by 0 bases and J by 8 bases, leaving 16 bases between them. This CDR3 is 16 amino acids long. Germline lookup yields CDR1 MNHEY and CDR2 SVGAGI. The CDR3 DNA sequence: TGTGCCAGCAGTTACTCGCGGGCGGGAGTGAAGGAAAAACTGTTTTTT. This gives the protein CASSYSRAGVKEKLFF.

This clone was observed once. The chain carries TRBV5-4 and TRBJ2-1; 7 bases are a match to TRBD2. This CDR3 is built from 16 residues. The germline V gene encodes CDR1 SGHNT and CDR2 YYREEE (reference sequence). Trimming at V came to 3 bases and at J to 0 bases, leaving 6 bases not matched to a gene. The CDR3 here is CASSSGASGSYNEQFF. The CDR3 bases are TGTGCCAGCAGCTCCGGGGCTAGCGGCTCCTACAATGAGCAGTTCTTC.

The count of this clone is one. The rearrangement links TRBV6-5 to TRBJ2-7; maybe TRBD2 (5 bases). In germline, CDR1 is MNHEY, CDR2 SVGAGI. V gave up 4 bases and J gave up 2 bases, with 12 bases separating them. The CDR3 length is 14 residues. The DNA of the CDR3 is TGTGCCAGCAGTTCGGCCAGGACTGCCTACGAGCAGTACTTC. This codes for CASSSARTAYEQYF.

The chain carries TRBV4-2 and TRBJ2-5; the match to TRBD1 covers 7 bases. This CDR3 has 13 amino acids. V gave up 4 bases and J gave up 5 bases; unmatched junction bases: 4. From germline, CDR1 is LGHNA and CDR2 YNFKEQ. The CDR3 loop is CASSLGQRETQYF. The CDR3 DNA reads TGTGCCAGCAGCCTGGGACAGAGGGAGACCCAGTACTTC.

The CDR3 reads CASSFGQGYEQYF. The CDR3, as DNA: TGTGCCAGCAGCTTCGGACAGGGCTACGAGCAGTACTTC. The rearrangement joins TRBV7-2 to TRBJ2-7; TRBD1 aligns across 8 bases. CDR1 is SGHTA, CDR2 FQGNSA, per germline. V trimming: 3 bases; J trimming: 3 bases; junction bases outside the gene matches: 1. The CDR3 is 13 residues long.

V usage is TRBV29-1 and J usage is TRBJ2-7, with D tentatively TRBD2 (5 bases). Germline assignment: CDR1 SQVTM and CDR2 ANQGSEA. The CDR3 has 12 residues. Between the trimmed V and J ends, which lost 4 bases and 3 bases, there was a span of 10 bases. The CDR3 region is CSVVGDYYEQYF. For the CDR3, the DNA is TGCAGCGTTGTCGGGGATTACTACGAGCAGTACTTC.

The chain links TRBV7-9 to TRBJ2-6; D is uncertain. Trimming cost V 4 bases and J 1 base, with 5 bases left between them. Germline lookup yields CDR1 SEHNR and CDR2 FQNEAQ (reference sequence). CDR3 size: 14 residues. CDR3 bases: TGTGCCAGCAGCTCCAGATCTGGGGCCAACGTCCTGACTTTC. Protein: CASSSRSGANVLTF.